This TCR beta chain emerged from a study of cytomegalovirus exposure and HLA in healthy donors. Looking at the study overall: In an earlier analysis, approximately 120 million unique TCR beta sequences were found from 200 million or so T cells. General study results and limits: Specificity for CMV antigens was confirmed in vitro for three of the CMV-associated chains. TCR beta chain V- and J-gene trimming was linked, in a later analysis, to a missense variant in DCLRE1C. The study reported that TCR beta sequences accurately predicted HLA-A and HLA-B alleles in most subjects.

The germline V gene encodes CDR1 MNHEY and CDR2 SMNVEV (reference sequence). Trimming shortened V by 3 bases and J by 6 bases, and 18 bases separated the two germline ends. The CDR3 contains 15 residues. In regard to this clone: Its target is not known.

The PCR made use of 60 Vbeta and 13 Jbeta primers. This table comes from immunoSEQ multiplex PCR, and its TCRdb copy is limited to in-frame clones, with some not included. The sample has roughly 200,000 clones, 81% seen once. V gene TRBV27 combines with J gene TRBJ2-7; D call uncertain. Source material: PBMCs. This receptor was obtained from a man aged 35 to 55 in good health and CMV-seropositive. For the CDR3, the DNA is TGTGCCAGCAGTTTCCAACAATCCCCGTCAGGCGAGCAGTACTTC. Its translation: CASSFQQSPSGEQYF.